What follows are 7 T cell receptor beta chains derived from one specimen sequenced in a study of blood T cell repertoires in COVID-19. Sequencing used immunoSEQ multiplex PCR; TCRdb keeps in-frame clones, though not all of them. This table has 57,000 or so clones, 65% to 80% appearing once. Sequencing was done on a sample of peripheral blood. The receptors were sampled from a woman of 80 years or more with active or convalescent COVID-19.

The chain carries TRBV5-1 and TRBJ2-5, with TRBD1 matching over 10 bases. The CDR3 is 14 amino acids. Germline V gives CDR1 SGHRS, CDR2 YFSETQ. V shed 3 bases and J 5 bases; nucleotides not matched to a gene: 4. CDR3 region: CASSWTGGRETQYF. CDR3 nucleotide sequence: TGCGCCAGCAGCTGGACAGGGGGAAGGGAGACCCAGTACTTC. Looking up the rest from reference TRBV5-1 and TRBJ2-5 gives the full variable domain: KAGVTQTPRYLIKTRGQQVTLSCSPISGHRSVSWYQQTPGQGLQFLFEYFSETQRNKGNFPGRFSGRQFSNSRSEMNVSTLELGDSALYLCASSWTGGRETQYFGPGTRLLVL.

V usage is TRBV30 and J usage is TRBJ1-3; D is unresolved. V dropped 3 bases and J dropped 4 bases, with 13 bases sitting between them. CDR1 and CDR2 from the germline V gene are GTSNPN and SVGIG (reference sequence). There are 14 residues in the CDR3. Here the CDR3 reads CAWRSKSRGNTIYF. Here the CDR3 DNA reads TGTGCCTGGAGGTCGAAGAGTCGCGGAAACACCATATATTTT.

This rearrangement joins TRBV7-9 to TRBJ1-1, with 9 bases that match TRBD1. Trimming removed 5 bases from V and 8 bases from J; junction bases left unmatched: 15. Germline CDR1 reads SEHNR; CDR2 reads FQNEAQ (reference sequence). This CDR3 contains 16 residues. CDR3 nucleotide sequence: TGTGCCAGCAGCCCCTGGGACAGGGAAGGGGGGAAGGAAGCTTTCTTT. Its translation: CASSPWDREGGKEAFF.

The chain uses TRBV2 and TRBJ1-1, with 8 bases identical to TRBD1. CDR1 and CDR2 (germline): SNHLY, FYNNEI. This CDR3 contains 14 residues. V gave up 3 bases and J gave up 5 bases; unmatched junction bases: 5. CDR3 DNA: TGTGCCAGCAGTGAGCAGGGGGCGCAGACTGAAGCTTTCTTT. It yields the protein CASSEQGAQTEAFF.

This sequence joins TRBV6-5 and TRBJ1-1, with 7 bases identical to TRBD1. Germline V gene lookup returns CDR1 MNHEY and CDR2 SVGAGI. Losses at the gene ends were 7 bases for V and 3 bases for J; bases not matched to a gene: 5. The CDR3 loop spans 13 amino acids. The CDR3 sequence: CASIRGPDTEAFF. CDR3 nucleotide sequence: TGTGCCAGCATTAGGGGGCCTGACACTGAAGCTTTCTTT.

CDR3 protein: CAISVQRGGTGELFF. In DNA form, the CDR3 reads TGTGCCATCAGTGTCCAGCGGGGAGGCACCGGGGAGCTGTTTTTT. V and J are TRBV10-3 and TRBJ2-2; 7 nucleotides align to TRBD2. This CDR3 comprises 15 residues. Germline CDR1 reads ENHRY; CDR2 reads SYGVKD. V shed 4 bases, J shed 4 bases, and the junction held 6 bases outside the gene matches.

This chain's CDR3 is CASSILGGENYGYTF. The CDR3, as DNA: TGTGCCAGTAGTATTCTGGGGGGGGAGAACTATGGCTACACCTTC. The rearrangement uses TRBV19 and TRBJ1-2; D possibly corresponds to TRBD1 (5 bases). The CDR3 is made up of 15 amino acids. Trimming cost V 3 bases and J 2 bases, with 13 bases left between them. Germline V gene lookup returns CDR1 LNHDA and CDR2 SQIVND (reference sequence).